The entry that follows covers one T cell receptor beta chain sequence. The antigen is unknown. Produced via immunoSEQ multiplex PCR; TCRdb's table is partial and in-frame only. The repertoire consists of 25,000 to 35,000 clones, with roughly 90% occurring once and the leading ten covering around 27%. Patients were excluded for autoimmune disease history or systemic immunosuppression. This record belongs to a study of OX40 agonist ivuxolimab in advanced cancers. Study at large: Checkpoint inhibitors had been given previously to 40% of patients.

Trimming took 5 bases from V and 7 from J; bases not matched to a gene: 11. The CDR3 runs 14 residues. CDR1 is LNHDA, CDR2 SQIVND, per germline (reference sequence). General study findings and limits: Some patients who did not respond also had low normalized T-cell clonal expansion. The study did not work out the antigen specificity of the expanded peripheral T cells.

The rearrangement links TRBV19 to TRBJ2-7; 7 positions match TRBD2. Specimen: CD4+ or CD8+ T cells sorted from blood, collected in a trial of the OX40 agonist ivuxolimab. This receptor was obtained from an adult with an advanced solid tumor such as melanoma, head and neck, liver or kidney cancer. The CDR3 coding sequence is TGTGCCAGTAGTCCCCCGGGGGGAAGCCAAGAGCAGTACTTC. This codes for CASSPPGGSQEQYF.